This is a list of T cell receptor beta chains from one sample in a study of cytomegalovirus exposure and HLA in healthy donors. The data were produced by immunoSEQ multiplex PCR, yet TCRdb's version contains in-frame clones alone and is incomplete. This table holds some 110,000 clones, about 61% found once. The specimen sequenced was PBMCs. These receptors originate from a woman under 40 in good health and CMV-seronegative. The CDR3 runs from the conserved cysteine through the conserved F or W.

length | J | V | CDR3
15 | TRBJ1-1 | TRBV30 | CAWNLPRTGGTEAFF
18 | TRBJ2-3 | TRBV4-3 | CASSQGGLAGGPGDTQYF
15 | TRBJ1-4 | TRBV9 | CASSVAAGVDEKLFF
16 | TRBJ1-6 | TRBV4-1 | CASSQEKYSYNSPLHF
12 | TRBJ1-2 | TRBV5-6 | CASSLQAYGYTF
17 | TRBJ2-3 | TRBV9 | CASSKNPGTSGPDTQYF
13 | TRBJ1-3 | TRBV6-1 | CASSEISGNTIYF
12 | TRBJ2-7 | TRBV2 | CASSELSDEQYF
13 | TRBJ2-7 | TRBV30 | CAWSAPRTGNRYF
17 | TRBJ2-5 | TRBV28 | CASSLWTSGRAQETQYF
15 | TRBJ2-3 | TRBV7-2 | CASSLVSGALDTQYF
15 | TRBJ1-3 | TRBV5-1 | CASSLGQQSGNTIYF
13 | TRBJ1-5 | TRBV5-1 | CASRREGNQPQHF
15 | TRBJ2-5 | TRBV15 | CATSSGGTYQETQYF
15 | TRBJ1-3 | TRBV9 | CASSVDAGSGNTIYF
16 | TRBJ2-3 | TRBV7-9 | CASSAYRGGSTDTQYF
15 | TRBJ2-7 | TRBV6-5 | CASSYGQGASYEQYF
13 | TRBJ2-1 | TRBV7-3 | CASSLSPTVEQFF